These 21 T cell receptor beta chains came from one sample sequenced in a study of cytomegalovirus exposure and HLA in healthy donors. The PCR was carried out with 60 Vbeta primers and 13 Jbeta primers. The data were produced by immunoSEQ multiplex PCR, yet TCRdb's version contains in-frame clones alone and is incomplete. In the table there are about 160,000 clones, 65% to 70% of which are singletons. The sequenced sample was PBMCs. The receptors were gathered from a woman aged 18-29 years in good health and CMV-seropositive.

The CDR3 sequence is CASVDSQGTGELFF. The CDR3 nucleotides read TGTGCCAGCGTGGACAGCCAGGGCACCGGGGAGCTGTTTTTT. V gene TRBV2 combines with J gene TRBJ2-2; D might be TRBD1 (6 bases). Trimming shortened V by 8 bases and J by 4 bases, and 14 bases separated the two germline ends. This CDR3 has 14 amino acids. The germline gives CDR1 SNHLY, CDR2 FYNNEI.

In nucleotides, the CDR3 is TGTGCCAGCAGTGCACAGGGGGCGGAATACGAGCAGTACTTC. Translated, it gives CASSAQGAEYEQYF. The chain carries TRBV2 and TRBJ2-7; 9 bases line up with TRBD1. Germline V CDR1 and CDR2: SNHLY, FYNNEI. V lost 4 bases, J lost 4 bases, and 5 bases stayed unmatched. The CDR3 runs 14 residues.

This chain joins TRBV4-2 and TRBJ2-7; TRBD1 aligns across 8 bases. V trimming: 2 bases; J trimming: 2 bases; junction bases outside the gene matches: 14. There are 18 residues in the CDR3. Per germline, CDR1 LGHNA and CDR2 YNFKEQ. CDR3 sequence reads: CASSQRESWAGGTYEQYF. The CDR3 DNA sequence: TGTGCCAGCAGCCAAAGGGAGTCGTGGGCAGGGGGCACCTACGAGCAGTACTTC.

CDR3 sequence (DNA): TGTGCCAGCAGCCTAGACAGGGTCCGTGAAAAACTGTTTTTT. It yields the protein CASSLDRVREKLFF. The chain recombines TRBV6-1 with TRBJ1-4; 7 positions match TRBD1. The trim removed 6 bases at V and 7 bases at J, leaving 8 bases unmatched. Per germline, CDR1 MNHNS and CDR2 SASEGT. The CDR3 length is 14 residues.

This clone was seen only a few times. This rearrangement joins TRBV7-3 to TRBJ2-1; TRBD2 aligns across 10 bases. Germline CDR1 SGHTA, CDR2 FQGTGA. There are 12 residues in the CDR3. The junction had 2 bases not matched to a gene; V was cut back by 5 bases and J by 10 bases. The CDR3 sequence: CASSPTSGEQFF. For the CDR3, the DNA is TGTGCCAGCAGCCCGACTAGCGGGGAGCAGTTCTTC.

This chain connects TRBV19 to TRBJ1-2; TRBD1 aligns across 8 bases. There are 17 residues in the CDR3. CDR1 and CDR2 from the germline V gene are LNHDA and SQIVND (reference sequence). V shed 7 bases and J 5 bases; nucleotides not matched to a gene: 18. The CDR3 DNA is TGTGCCAGTACCGCCTCAGGGGGCACCGTATTAGGGTATGGCTACACCTTC. Protein sequence: CASTASGGTVLGYGYTF.

The chain combines TRBV29-1 with TRBJ2-1; TRBD2 aligns across 7 bases. The ends lost 5 bases at V and 5 bases at J; junction bases unmatched: 12. CDR3 length: 15 residues. Germline values: CDR1 SQVTM, CDR2 ANQGSEA. The DNA of the CDR3 is TGCAGCGTTTGGGGAGGGCGGGAGTTACACAATGAGCAGTTCTTC. Translated, it gives CSVWGGRELHNEQFF.

The V call is TRBV7-3, the J call TRBJ2-1; 12 bases line up with TRBD2. Germline-derived CDR1 and CDR2 are SGHTA and FQGTGA. V gave up 2 bases and J gave up 9 bases; unmatched junction bases: 5. The CDR3 is made up of 15 amino acids. The CDR3 here is CASSLASGRAGEQFF. CDR3 sequence (DNA): TGTGCCAGCAGCTTAGCTAGCGGGAGGGCCGGTGAGCAGTTCTTC. The whole variable domain, filled in from reference TRBV7-3 and TRBJ2-1, reads GAGVSQTPSNKVTEKGKYVELRCDPISGHTALYWYRQSLGQGPEFLIYFQGTGAADDSGLPNDRFFAVRPEGSVSTLKIQRTERGDSAVYLCASSLASGRAGEQFFGPGTRLTVL.

The V call is TRBV5-6, the J call TRBJ2-7, with 9 bases matching TRBD1. Trimming removed 6 bases from V and 5 bases from J; junction bases left unmatched: 12. The germline V gene encodes CDR1 SGHDT and CDR2 YYEEEE. This CDR3 has 15 amino acids. The CDR3 region has the DNA TGTGCCAGCACCTCAACCGGGACAGGGTACCACGAGCAGTACTTC. Encoded protein: CASTSTGTGYHEQYF.

The CDR3 sequence is CASSYFSGADTGELFF. The CDR3 bases are TGTGCCAGCAGTTACTTTAGCGGAGCCGACACCGGGGAGCTGTTTTTT. J is TRBJ2-2 and V is TRBV6-5; weak D call: TRBD2 (6 bases). The germline gives CDR1 MNHEY, CDR2 SVGAGI. Trimming took 1 base from V and 3 from J, leaving 12 bases between them. The CDR3 loop spans 16 amino acids.

The chain combines TRBV7-9 with TRBJ2-7, with D perhaps TRBD1 (6 bases). Germline CDR1 SEHNR, CDR2 FQNEAQ (reference sequence). Trimming cost V 1 base and J 2 bases, with 12 bases left between them. The CDR3 extends over 15 amino acids. The CDR3 bases are TGTGCCAGCAGCTTAGGACAGGATCTACCCTACGAGCAGTACTTC. Residues: CASSLGQDLPYEQYF.

The J gene is TRBJ2-1, the V gene TRBV2; 7 nucleotides match TRBD2. Germline trimming cut 5 bases from V and 4 bases from J; bases unmatched to any gene: 11. CDR3 length equals 16 residues. Germline V gives CDR1 SNHLY, CDR2 FYNNEI. For the CDR3, the DNA is TGTGCCAGCAGTCCATTGGGGCGGGGGAGATACAATGAGCAGTTCTTC. It translates to CASSPLGRGRYNEQFF.

V and J are TRBV15 and TRBJ2-3; no clear D. The CDR3 length is 16 residues. Trimming cost V 0 bases and J 5 bases, with 15 bases left between them. Germline CDR1 reads LNHNV; CDR2 reads YYDKDF (reference sequence). In DNA form, the CDR3 reads TGTGCCACCAGCAGAGACCGACAAAGGTCTGGAGATACGCAGTATTTT. It yields the protein CATSRDRQRSGDTQYF.

The chain combines TRBV7-2 with TRBJ2-3; 8 bases fit TRBD2. Germline V lookup: CDR1 SGHTA, CDR2 FQGNSA. The CDR3 is made up of 14 amino acids. Trimming removed 3 bases from V and 5 bases from J; junction bases left unmatched: 4. The CDR3 DNA reads as TGTGCCAGCAGCTTTAATCGGGGGGGAGATACGCAGTATTTT. Protein product: CASSFNRGGDTQYF.

The chain links TRBV14 to TRBJ2-1; TRBD2 agrees at 7 bases. J lost 7 bases, V lost 0 bases, and 9 bases had no gene match. The CDR3 is 16 amino acids. Germline V gives CDR1 SGHDN, CDR2 FVKESK. The CDR3, as DNA: TGTGCCAGCAGCCAAGAGGCGGGGGAGCGTCGTAATGAGCAGTTCTTC. Protein: CASSQEAGERRNEQFF.

J is TRBJ2-5 and V is TRBV7-9; 11 bases match TRBD2. Germline CDR1 and CDR2: SEHNR and FQNEAQ (reference sequence). The trim removed 8 bases at V and 2 bases at J, leaving 4 bases unmatched. This CDR3 contains 14 residues. The CDR3, as DNA: TGTGCCAGCGGGACTAGCGGCCTACAAGAGACCCAGTACTTC. Protein sequence: CASGTSGLQETQYF.

The chain employs TRBV7-9 and TRBJ1-1; 9 bases align to TRBD1. The trim removed 6 bases at V and 12 bases at J, leaving 11 bases unmatched. This CDR3 has 13 residues. Germline values: CDR1 SEHNR, CDR2 FQNEAQ (reference sequence). CDR3 bases: TGTGCCAGCAGTCTCGAACGGGACAGGGTATCTTTCTTT. It encodes CASSLERDRVSFF. Variable domain in full (rest from reference TRBV7-9 and TRBJ1-1): DTGVSQNPRHKITKRGQNVTFRCDPISEHNRLYWYRQTLGQGPEFLTYFQNEAQLEKSRLLSDRFSAERPKGSFSTLEIQRTEQGDSAMYLCASSLERDRVSFFGQGTRLTVV.

The genes are TRBV7-2 and TRBJ2-5; tentatively, D is TRBD1 (5 bases). Matching the DNA end better, TRBJ2-7 makes the J call doubtful. This CDR3 comprises 13 residues. Germline assignment: CDR1 SGHTA and CDR2 FQGNSA. The CDR3 sequence is CASSLGQIYEQYF. Here the CDR3 DNA reads TGTGCCAGCAGCTTAGGACAGATTTACGAGCAGTACTTC.

About this clone itself: Other DNA sequences in this sample translate to the same CDR3. This rearrangement joins TRBV27 to TRBJ1-2; D possibly corresponds to TRBD1 (6 bases). This CDR3 has 15 amino acids. The germline CDR1 and CDR2 sequences are MNHEY and SMNVEV (reference sequence). The ends were cut back, 0 bases at V and 3 bases at J, with 11 bases in the middle. CDR3 sequence reads: CASSLSTGSYYGYTF. DNA of the CDR3: TGTGCCAGCAGTTTATCGACAGGATCTTACTATGGCTACACCTTC.

V usage is TRBV7-2 and J usage is TRBJ2-7; D could derive from TRBD1 or TRBD2 (6 bases each). Trimming left V 5 bases short and J 2 bases short, with 16 bases between. Germline V gene sequence: CDR1 SGHTA, CDR2 FQGNSA. The CDR3 runs to 15 residues. The CDR3 loop reads CASSLGGLATYEQYF. CDR3 DNA: TGTGCCAGCAGCCTAGGGGGACTGGCTACCTACGAGCAGTACTTC.

In this sample, this clone turned up a few times. The rearrangement joins TRBV7-9 to TRBJ2-7; D uncertain. The CDR3 extends over 14 amino acids. Germline loops: CDR1 SEHNR, CDR2 FQNEAQ (reference sequence). V was cut by 1 base and J by 6 bases, with 13 bases left in between. This CDR3 reads CASSLEVAASEQYF. DNA for the CDR3: TGTGCCAGCAGCTTAGAGGTCGCGGCGAGCGAGCAGTACTTC.